This T cell receptor (beta chain) derives from a study of post-analysis software for immune sequencing data. General study results and limits: Clustering by F measure revealed strong co-clustering among samples prepared together in one batch. In patients, five or six TRBV segments were more frequent than in controls, with TRBV5-6, TRBV5-1 and TRBV20-1 among them.

The library was made from cDNA and included unique molecular identifiers. TCRdb independently ran MiXCR on the PCR reads; one entry per CDR3 protein. The sample yields about 540,000 distinct CDR3 sequences, around a third seen once. The CDR3 length is 15 residues. After removal of 5 bases from V and 0 bases from J, the junction contained 4 bases not matched to a gene. The germline V gene has CDR1 SEHNR and CDR2 FQNEAQ (reference sequence). As for this clonotype: Antigen unknown.

This rearrangement joins TRBV7-9 to TRBJ2-5, with 9 bases fitting TRBD1. This TCR was recovered from a girl aged 2-17 years with multiple sclerosis. Sequenced input: blood. The CDR3 here is CASSPGTGYQETQYF. The CDR3 DNA sequence: TGTGCCAGCAGCCCGGGGACAGGGTACCAAGAGACCCAGTACTTC.